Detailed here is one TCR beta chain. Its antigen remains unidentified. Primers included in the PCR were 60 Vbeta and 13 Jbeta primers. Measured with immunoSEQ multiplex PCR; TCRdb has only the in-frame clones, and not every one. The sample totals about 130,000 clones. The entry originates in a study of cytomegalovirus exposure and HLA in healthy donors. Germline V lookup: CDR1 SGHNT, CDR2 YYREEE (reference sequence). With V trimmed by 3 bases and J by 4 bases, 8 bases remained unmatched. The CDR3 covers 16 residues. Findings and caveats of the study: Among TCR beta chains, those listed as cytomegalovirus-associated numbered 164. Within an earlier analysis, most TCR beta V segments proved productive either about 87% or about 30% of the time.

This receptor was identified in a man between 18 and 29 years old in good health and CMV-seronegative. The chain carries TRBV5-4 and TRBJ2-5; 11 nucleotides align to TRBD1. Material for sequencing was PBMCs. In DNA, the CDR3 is TGTGCCAGCAGCTCATCCGGGACAGGGGGGAGAGAGACCCAGTACTTC. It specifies CASSSSGTGGRETQYF.